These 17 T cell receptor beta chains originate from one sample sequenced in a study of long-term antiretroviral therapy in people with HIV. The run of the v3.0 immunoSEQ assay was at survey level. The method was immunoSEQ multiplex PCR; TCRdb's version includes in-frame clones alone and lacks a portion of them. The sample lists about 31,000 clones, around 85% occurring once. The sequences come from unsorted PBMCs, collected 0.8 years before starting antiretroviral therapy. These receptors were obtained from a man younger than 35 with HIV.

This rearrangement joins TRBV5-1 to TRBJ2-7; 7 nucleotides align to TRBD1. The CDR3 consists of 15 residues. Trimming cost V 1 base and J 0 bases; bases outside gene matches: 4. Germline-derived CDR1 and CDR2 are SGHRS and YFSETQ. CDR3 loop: CASSLLGGFSYEQYF. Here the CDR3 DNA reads TGCGCCAGCAGCTTGCTAGGGGGCTTCTCCTACGAGCAGTACTTC. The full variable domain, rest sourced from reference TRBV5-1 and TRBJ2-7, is KAGVTQTPRYLIKTRGQQVTLSCSPISGHRSVSWYQQTPGQGLQFLFEYFSETQRNKGNFPGRFSGRQFSNSRSEMNVSTLELGDSALYLCASSLLGGFSYEQYFGPGTRLTVT.

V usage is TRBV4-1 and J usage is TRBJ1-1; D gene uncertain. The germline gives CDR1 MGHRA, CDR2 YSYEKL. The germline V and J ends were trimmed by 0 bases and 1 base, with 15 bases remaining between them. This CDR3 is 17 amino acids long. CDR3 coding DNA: TGCGCCAGCAGCCAAGACTCCGGGCCCATTTGGAACACTGAAGCTTTCTTT. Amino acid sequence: CASSQDSGPIWNTEAFF.

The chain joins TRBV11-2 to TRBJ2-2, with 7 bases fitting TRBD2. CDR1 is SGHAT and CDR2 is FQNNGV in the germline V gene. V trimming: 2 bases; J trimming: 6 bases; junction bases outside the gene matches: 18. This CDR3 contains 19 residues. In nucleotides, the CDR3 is TGTGCCAGCAGCTTACTCTACCCTAGTGGCGGGAGTGTTCCCGGGGAGCTGTTTTTT. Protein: CASSLLYPSGGSVPGELFF.

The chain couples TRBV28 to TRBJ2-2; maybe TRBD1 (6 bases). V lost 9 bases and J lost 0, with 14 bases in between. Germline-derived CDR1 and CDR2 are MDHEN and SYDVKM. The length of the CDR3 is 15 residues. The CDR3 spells CARATQGANTGELFF. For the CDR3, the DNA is TGTGCCAGGGCTACACAGGGCGCGAACACCGGGGAGCTGTTTTTT.

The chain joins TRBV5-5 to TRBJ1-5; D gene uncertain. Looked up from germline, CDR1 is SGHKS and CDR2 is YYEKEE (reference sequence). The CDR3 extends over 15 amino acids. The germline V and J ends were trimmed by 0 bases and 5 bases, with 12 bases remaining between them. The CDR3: CASSLGGLGYQPQHF. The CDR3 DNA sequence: TGTGCCAGCAGCTTGGGTGGCTTGGGTTATCAGCCCCAGCATTTT.

The CDR3 sequence: CASSLTSGTYGNSSGNTIYF. The CDR3 DNA reads TGTGCCAGCTCACTCACGTCTGGGACATATGGGAACTCTTCTGGAAACACCATATATTTT. The V call is TRBV18, the J call TRBJ1-3, with D perhaps TRBD1 (6 bases). The CDR3 extends over 20 amino acids. The germline V gene encodes CDR1 KGHSH and CDR2 LQKENI. Trimming shortened V by 4 bases and J by 1 base, and 26 bases separated the two germline ends.

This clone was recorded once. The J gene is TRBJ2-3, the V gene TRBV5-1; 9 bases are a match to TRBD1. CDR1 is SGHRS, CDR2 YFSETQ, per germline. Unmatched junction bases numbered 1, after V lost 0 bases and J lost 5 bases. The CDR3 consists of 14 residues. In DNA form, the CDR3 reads TGCGCCAGCAGCTTGGACAGGGGGCAAGATACGCAGTATTTT. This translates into CASSLDRGQDTQYF.

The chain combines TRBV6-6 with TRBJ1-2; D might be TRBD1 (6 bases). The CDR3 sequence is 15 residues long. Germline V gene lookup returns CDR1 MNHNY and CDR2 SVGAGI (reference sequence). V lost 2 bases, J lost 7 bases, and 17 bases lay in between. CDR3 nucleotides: TGTGCCAGCAGTTACACGGGAAGCAGGGGAGTTGGCTACACCTTC. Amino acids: CASSYTGSRGVGYTF.

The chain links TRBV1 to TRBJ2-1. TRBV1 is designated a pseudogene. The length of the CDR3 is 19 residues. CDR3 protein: CTSRHGRGVRGSSYNEQFF. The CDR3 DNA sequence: TGCACCAGCAGGCACGGCAGGGGAGTGCGGGGCTCATCCTACAATGAGCAGTTCTTC.

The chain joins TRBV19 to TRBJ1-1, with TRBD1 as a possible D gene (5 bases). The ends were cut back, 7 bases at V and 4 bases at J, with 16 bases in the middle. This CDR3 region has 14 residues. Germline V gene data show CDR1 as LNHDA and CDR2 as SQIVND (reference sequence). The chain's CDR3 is CASKMGRGSTEAFF. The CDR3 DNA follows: TGTGCCAGTAAGATGGGACGGGGATCCACTGAAGCTTTCTTT.

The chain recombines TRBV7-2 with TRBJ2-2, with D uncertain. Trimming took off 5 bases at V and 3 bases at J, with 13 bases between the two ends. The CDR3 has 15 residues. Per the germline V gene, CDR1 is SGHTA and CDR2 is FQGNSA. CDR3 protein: CASSVTAAYTGELFF. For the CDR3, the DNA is TGTGCCAGCAGCGTAACAGCCGCATACACCGGGGAGCTGTTTTTT.

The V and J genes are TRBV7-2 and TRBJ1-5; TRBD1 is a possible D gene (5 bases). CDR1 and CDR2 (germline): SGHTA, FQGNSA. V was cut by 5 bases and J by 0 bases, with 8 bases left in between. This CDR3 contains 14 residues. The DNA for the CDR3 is TGTGCCAGCAGCGCGACAGCTAGCAATCAGCCCCAGCATTTT. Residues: CASSATASNQPQHF.

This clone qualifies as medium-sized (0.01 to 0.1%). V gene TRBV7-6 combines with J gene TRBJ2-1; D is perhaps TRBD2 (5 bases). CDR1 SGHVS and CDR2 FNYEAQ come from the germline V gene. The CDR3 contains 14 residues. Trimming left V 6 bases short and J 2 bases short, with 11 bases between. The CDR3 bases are TGTGCCAGCAGTCTAAGCGGACCCTACAATGAGCAGTTCTTC. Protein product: CASSLSGPYNEQFF.

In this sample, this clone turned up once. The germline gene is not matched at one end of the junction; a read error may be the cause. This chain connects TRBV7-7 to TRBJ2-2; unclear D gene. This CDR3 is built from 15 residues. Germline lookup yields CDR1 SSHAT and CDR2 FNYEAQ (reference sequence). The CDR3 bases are TGTGCTAGCAGCTTAGACCCCCTTGAAGCCGGGGAGCTGTTTTTT. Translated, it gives CASSLDPLEAGELFF.

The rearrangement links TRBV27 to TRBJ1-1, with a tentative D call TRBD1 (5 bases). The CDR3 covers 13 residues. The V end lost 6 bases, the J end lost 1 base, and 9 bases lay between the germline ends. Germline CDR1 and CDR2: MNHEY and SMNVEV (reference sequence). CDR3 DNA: TGTGCCAGCAGCTCTCAGGGGAACACTGAAGCTTTCTTT. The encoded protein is CASSSQGNTEAFF.

The CDR3 is CASSAGGWRYGYTF. In DNA, the CDR3 is TGTGCCAGCAGTGCCGGGGGTTGGCGGTACGGCTACACCTTC. The gene calls are TRBV6-1 and TRBJ1-2; D possibly corresponds to TRBD1 (5 bases). CDR3 length: 14 amino acids. The ends were cut back, 4 bases at V and 8 bases at J, with 17 bases in the middle. Germline V CDR1 and CDR2: MNHNS, SASEGT.

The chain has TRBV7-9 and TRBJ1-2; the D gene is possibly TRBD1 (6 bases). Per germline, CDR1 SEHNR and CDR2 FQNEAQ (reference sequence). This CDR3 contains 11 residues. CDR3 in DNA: TGTGGAATCCAAGGGGGTAATGGCTACACCTTC. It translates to CGIQGGNGYTF.